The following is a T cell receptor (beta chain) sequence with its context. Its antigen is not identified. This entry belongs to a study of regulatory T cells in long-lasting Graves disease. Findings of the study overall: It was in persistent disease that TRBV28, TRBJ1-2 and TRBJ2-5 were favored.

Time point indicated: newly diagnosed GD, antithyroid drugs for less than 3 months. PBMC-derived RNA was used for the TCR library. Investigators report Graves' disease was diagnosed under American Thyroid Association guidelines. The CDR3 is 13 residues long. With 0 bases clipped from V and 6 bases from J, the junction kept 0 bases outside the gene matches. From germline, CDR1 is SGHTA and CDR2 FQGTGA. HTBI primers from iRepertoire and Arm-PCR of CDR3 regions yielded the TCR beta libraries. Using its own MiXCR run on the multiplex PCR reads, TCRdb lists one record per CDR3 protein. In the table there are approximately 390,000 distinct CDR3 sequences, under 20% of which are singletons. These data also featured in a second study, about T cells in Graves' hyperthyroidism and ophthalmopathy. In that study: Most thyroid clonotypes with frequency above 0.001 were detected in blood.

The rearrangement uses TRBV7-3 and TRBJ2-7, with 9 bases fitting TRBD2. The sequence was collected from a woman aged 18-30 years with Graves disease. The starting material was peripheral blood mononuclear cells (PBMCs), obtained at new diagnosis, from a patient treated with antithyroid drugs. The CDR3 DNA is TGTGCCAGCAGCTTAACGCGGGAGGGCGAGCAGTACTTC. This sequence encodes CASSLTREGEQYF.